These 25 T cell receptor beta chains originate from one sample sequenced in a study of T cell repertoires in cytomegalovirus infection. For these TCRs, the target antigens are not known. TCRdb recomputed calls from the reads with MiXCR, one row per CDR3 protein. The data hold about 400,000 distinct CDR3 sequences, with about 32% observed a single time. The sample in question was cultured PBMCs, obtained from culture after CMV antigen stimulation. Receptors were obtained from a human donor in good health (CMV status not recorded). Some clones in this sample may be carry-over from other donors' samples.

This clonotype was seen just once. Here the CDR3 DNA reads TGTGCCAGCAGTATAGGGACAGTGAGGACAGATACGCAGTATTTT. Its protein is CASSIGTVRTDTQYF. The rearrangement joins TRBV7-6 to TRBJ2-3, with 7 bases lining up with TRBD1. CDR1 and CDR2 (germline): SGHVS, FNYEAQ. With 6 bases clipped from V and 3 bases from J, the junction kept 9 bases outside the gene matches. The CDR3 has 15 residues.

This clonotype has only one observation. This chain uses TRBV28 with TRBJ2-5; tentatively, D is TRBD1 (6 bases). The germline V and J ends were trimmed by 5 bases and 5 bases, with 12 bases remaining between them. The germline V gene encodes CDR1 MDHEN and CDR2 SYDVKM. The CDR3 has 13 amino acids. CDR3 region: CASSLGQLETQYF. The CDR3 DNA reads TGTGCCAGCAGTCTAGGACAGCTGGAGACCCAGTACTTC.

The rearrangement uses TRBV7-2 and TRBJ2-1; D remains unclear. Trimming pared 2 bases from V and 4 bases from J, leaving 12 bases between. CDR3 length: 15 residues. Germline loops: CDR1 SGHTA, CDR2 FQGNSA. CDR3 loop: CASSLLVGIYNEQFF. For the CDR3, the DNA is TGTGCCAGCAGCTTATTGGTAGGAATATACAATGAGCAGTTCTTC. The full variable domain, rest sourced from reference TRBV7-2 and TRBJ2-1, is GAGVSQSPSNKVTEKGKDVELRCDPISGHTALYWYRQSLGQGLEFLIYFQGNSAPDKSGLPSDRFSAERTGGSVSTLTIQRTQQEDSAVYLCASSLLVGIYNEQFFGPGTRLTVL.

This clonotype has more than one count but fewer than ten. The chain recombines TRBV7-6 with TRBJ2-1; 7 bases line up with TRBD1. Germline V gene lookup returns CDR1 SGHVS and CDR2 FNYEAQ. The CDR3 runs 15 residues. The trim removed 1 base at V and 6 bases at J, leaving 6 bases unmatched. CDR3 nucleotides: TGTGCCAGCAGCTTAGGTGGGACAGTCCCCAATGAGCAGTTCTTC. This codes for CASSLGGTVPNEQFF. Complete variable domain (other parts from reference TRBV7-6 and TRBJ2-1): GAGVSQSPRYKVTKRGQDVALRCDPISGHVSLYWYRQALGQGPEFLTYFNYEAQQDKSGLPNDRFSAERPEGSISTLTIQRTEQRDSAMYRCASSLGGTVPNEQFFGPGTRLTVL.

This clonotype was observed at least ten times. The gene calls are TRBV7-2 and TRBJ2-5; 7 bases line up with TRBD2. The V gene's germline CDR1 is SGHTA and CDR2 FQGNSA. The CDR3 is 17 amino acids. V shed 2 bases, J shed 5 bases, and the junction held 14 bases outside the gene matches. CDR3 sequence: CASSLFLGGSTGETQYF. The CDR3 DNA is TGTGCCAGCAGCTTATTCTTGGGCGGGAGTACGGGGGAGACCCAGTACTTC.

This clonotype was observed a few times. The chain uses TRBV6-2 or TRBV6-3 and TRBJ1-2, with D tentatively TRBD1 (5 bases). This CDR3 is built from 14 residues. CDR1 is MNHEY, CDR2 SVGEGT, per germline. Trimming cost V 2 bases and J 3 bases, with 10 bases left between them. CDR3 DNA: TGTGCCAGCAGTTACGGCCTGGGACACTATGGCTACACCTTC. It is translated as CASSYGLGHYGYTF.

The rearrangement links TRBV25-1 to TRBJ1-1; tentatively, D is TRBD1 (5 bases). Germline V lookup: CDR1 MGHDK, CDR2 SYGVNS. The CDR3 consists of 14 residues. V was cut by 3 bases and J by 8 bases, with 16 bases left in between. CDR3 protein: CASSDFLGLKEAFF. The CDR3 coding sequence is TGTGCCAGCAGTGACTTCTTGGGACTGAAAGAAGCTTTCTTT.

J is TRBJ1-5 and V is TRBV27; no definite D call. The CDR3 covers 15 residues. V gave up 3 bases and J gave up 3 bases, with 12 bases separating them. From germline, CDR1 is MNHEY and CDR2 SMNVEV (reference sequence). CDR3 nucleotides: TGTGCCAGCAGTTTCCTTGGCCAGCTCAATCAGCCCCAGCATTTT. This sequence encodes CASSFLGQLNQPQHF.

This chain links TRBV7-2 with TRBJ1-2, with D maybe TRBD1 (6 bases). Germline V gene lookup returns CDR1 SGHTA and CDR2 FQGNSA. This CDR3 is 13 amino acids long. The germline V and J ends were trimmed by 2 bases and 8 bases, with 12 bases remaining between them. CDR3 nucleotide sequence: TGTGCCAGCAGCTTATCGGGGGCGCGAGGCTACACCTTC. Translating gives CASSLSGARGYTF.

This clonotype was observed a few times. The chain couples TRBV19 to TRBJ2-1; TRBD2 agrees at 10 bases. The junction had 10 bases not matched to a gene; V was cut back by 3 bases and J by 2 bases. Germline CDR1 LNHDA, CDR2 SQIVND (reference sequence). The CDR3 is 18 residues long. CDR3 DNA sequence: TGTGCCAGTAGTATTGCAGCGGGAGGGCCCGGTGCCTACAATGAGCAGTTCTTC. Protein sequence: CASSIAAGGPGAYNEQFF.

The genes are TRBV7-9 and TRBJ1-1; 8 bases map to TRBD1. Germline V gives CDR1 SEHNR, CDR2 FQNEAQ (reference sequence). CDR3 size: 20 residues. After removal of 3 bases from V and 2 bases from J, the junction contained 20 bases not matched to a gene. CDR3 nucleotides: TGTGCCAGCAGCTTGGGGATGGTGACAGGGGTCGTCGAGTTAAACACTGAAGCTTTCTTT. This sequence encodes CASSLGMVTGVVELNTEAFF.

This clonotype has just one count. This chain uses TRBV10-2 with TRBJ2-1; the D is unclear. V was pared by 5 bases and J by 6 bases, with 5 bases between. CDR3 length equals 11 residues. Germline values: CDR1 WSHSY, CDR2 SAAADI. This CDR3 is CASSNSNEQFF. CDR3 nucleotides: TGCGCCAGCAGTAACTCCAATGAGCAGTTCTTC.

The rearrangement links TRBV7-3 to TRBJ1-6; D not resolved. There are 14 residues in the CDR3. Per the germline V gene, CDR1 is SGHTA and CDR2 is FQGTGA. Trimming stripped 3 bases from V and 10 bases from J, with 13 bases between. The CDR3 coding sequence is TGTGCCAGCAGCTTGCGGGCCGTCGGGTCACCCCTCCACTTT. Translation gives CASSLRAVGSPLHF.

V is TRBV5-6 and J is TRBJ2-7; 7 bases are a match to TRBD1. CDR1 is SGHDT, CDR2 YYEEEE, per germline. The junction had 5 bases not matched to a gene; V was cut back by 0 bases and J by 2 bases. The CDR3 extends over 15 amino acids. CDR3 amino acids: CASSLARTGTYEQYF. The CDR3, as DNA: TGTGCCAGCAGCTTGGCCCGGACAGGAACCTACGAGCAGTACTTC. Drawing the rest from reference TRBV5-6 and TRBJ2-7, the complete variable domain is DAGVTQSPTHLIKTRGQQVTLRCSPKSGHDTVSWYQQALGQGPQFIFQYYEEEERQRGNFPDRFSGHQFPNYSSELNVNALLLGDSALYLCASSLARTGTYEQYFGPGTRLTVT.

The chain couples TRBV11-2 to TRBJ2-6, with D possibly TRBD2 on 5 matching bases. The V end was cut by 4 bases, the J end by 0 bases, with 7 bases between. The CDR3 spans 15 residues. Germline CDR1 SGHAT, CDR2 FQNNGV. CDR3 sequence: CASSSGISGANVLTF. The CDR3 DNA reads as TGTGCCAGCAGCTCCGGGATCTCTGGGGCCAACGTCCTGACTTTC.

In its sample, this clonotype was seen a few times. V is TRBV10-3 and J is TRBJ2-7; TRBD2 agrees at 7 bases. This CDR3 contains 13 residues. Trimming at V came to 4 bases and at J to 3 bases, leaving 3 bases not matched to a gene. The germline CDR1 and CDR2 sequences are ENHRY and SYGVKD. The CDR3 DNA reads TGTGCCATCAGTGGCGCTAGCGGCTACGAGCAGTACGTC. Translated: CAISGASGYEQYV.

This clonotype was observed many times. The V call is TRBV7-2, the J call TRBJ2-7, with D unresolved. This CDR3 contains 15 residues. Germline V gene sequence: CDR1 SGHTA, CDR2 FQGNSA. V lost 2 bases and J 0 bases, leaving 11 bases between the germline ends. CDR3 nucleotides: TGTGCCAGCAGCTTAATCGGTGCGAGCTCCTACGAGCAGTACTTC. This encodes CASSLIGASSYEQYF.

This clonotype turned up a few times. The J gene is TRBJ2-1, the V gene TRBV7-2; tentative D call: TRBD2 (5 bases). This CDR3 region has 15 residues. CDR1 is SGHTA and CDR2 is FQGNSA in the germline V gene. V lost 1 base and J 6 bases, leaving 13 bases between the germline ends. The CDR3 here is CASSLVVSGINEQFF. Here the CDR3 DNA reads TGTGCCAGCAGCTTAGTAGTTTCGGGGATCAATGAGCAGTTCTTC.

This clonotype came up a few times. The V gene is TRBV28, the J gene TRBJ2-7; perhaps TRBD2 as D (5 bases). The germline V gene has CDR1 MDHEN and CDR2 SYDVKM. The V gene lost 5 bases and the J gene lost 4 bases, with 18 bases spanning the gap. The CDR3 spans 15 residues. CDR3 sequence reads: CASSVSGISLYEQYF. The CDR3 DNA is TGTGCCAGCAGTGTGAGCGGCATTTCCCTTTACGAGCAGTACTTC.

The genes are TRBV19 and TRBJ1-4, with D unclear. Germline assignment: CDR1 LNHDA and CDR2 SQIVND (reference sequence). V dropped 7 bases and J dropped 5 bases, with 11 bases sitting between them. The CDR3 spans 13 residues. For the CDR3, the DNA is TGTGCCAGTAACGTCTTCGCCAATGAAAAACTGTTTTTT. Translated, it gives CASNVFANEKLFF.

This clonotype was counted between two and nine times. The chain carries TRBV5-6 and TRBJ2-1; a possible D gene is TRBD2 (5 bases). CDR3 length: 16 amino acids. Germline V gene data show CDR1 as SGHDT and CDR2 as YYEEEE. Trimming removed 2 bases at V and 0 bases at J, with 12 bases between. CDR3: CASSLRAVSSYNEQFF. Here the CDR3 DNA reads TGTGCCAGCAGCTTACGAGCGGTGAGCTCCTACAATGAGCAGTTCTTC.

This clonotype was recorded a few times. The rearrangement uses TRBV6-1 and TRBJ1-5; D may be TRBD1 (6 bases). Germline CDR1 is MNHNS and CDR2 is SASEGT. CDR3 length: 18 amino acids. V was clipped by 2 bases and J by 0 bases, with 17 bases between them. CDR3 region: CASSESWTAIYSNQPQHF. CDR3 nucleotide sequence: TGTGCCAGCAGTGAAAGTTGGACAGCGATTTATAGCAATCAGCCCCAGCATTTT.

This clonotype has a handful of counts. The CDR3 reads CASRRRQGAGTNEKLFF. CDR3 in DNA: TGTGCCAGCAGACGTCGCCAGGGGGCTGGAACTAATGAAAAACTGTTTTTT. V and J are TRBV27 and TRBJ1-4, with TRBD1 matching 8 bases. CDR3 length: 17 residues. The germline V gene has CDR1 MNHEY and CDR2 SMNVEV (reference sequence). V was pared by 6 bases and J by 1 base, with 10 bases of the junction left unmatched.

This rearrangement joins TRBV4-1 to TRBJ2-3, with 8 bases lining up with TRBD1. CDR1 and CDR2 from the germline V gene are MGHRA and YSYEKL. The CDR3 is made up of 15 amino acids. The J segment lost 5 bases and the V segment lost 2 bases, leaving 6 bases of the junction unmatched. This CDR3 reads CASSQSGGGIDTQYF. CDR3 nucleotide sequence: TGCGCCAGCAGCCAATCAGGGGGCGGGATAGATACGCAGTATTTT.

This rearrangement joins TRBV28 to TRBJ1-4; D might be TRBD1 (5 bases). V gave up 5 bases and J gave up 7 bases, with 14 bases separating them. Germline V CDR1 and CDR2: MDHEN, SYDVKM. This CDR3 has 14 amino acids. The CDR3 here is CASSTTGGAEKLFF. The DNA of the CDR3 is TGTGCCAGCAGTACCACAGGAGGGGCTGAAAAACTGTTTTTT.